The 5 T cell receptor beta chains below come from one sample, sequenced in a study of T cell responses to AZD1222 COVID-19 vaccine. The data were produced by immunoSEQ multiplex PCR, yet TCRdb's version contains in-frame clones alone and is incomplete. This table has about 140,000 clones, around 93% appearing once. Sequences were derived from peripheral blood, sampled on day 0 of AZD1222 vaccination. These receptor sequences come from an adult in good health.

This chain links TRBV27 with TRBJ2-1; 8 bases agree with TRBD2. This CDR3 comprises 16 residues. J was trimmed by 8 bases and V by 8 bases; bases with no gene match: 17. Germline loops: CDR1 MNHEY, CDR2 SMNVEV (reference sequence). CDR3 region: CASSDPGGSGRYEQFF. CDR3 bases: TGTGCCAGCTCTGACCCGGGGGGGAGCGGGAGATATGAGCAGTTCTTC.

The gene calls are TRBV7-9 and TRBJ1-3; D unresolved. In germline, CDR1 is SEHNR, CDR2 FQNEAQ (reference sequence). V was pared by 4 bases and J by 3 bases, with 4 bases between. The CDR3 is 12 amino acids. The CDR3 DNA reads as TGTGCCAGCAGCTACAGTGGAAACACCATATATTTT. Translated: CASSYSGNTIYF.

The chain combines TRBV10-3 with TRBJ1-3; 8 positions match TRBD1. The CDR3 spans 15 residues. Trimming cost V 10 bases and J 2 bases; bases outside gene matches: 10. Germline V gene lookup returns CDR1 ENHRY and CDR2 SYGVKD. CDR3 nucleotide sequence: TGTGCCAACCGACAGGGGCTCGAAACTGGAAACACCATATATTTT. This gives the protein CANRQGLETGNTIYF.

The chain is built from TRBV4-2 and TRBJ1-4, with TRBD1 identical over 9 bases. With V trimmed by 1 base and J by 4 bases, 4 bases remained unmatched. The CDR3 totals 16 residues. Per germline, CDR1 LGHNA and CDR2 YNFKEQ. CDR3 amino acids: CASSQGSGQGNEKLFF. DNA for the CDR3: TGTGCCAGCAGCCAAGGATCGGGACAGGGTAATGAAAAACTGTTTTTT.

The DNA for the CDR3 is TGTGCCAGCAGTGGGGGACTAGCGGCTGGAACAGATACGCAGTATTTT. Its translation is CASSGGLAAGTDTQYF. The genes are TRBV6-1 and TRBJ2-3; 11 bases align to TRBD2. With V trimmed by 4 bases and J by 3 bases, 6 bases remained unmatched. The CDR3 is 16 amino acids. Germline V gene lookup returns CDR1 MNHNS and CDR2 SASEGT.